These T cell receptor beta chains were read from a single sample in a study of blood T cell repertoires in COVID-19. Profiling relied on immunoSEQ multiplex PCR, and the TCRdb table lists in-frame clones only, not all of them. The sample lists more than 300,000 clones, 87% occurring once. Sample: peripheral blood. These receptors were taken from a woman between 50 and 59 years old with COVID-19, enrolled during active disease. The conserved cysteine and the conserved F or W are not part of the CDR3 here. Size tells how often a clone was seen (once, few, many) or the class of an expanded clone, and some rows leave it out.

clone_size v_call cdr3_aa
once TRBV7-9 ASGTRREELSGANVLT
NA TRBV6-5 ASTKGLYYYEQY
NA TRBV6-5 ASISDRGGTGELF
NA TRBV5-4 ASSRQGVTEAF
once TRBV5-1 ASSRTGQETQY
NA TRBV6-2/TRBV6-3 ASSKGDPVIYEQY
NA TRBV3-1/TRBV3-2 ASSQPGTGSYEQY
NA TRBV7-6 ASSLAAETQY
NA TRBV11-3 ASSFRDEQF
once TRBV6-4 ASRGDEQF
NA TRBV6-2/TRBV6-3 ASSPPGGAGENQPQH
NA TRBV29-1 SVEDGRGQSYEQY
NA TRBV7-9 ASSLLQAQRVKNIQY
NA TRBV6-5 ASSYSPTGITEAF
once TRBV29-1 SVDYPKAGVYEQY
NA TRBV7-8 ASSPAQGRSNYGYT
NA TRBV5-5 ASSPVGSTSRNNEQF
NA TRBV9 ASSVGLAGDGGNEQF
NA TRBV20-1 SARARNGYT
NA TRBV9 ASSVVGSGRGSGDTQY
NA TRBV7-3 ASSPQGQSNSPLH
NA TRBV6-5 ASSPYRAGELF
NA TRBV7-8 ASSRRDRDYGYT
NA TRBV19 ASRIRVGGATNEKLF
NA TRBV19 ASRDLPNEQF
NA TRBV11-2 ASSPGTGGGRRTGELF
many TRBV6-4 ASSDLTGGTDTQY
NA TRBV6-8 ASSTQLSCEQY
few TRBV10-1 ASKERAYNSPLH
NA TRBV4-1 ASSQEQAGPYNEQF
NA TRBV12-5 ASGLDTVQPQH
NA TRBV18 ASSGREGSLSYEQY
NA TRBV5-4 ASSLLGALSSTDTQY
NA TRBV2 ASRTDRGSEQY
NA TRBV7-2 ASSLDSRGQPQH
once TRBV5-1 ASSSSSGTANYGYT
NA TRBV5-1 ASSLSGGDEQF
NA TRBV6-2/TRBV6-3 ASSLGQGEAF
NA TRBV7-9 ASSGPAGGSYNEQF
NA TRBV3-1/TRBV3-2 ASSQAGVTSLH
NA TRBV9 ASSVGSSGASYNEQF
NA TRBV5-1 ASSEVAGTYEQY
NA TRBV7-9 ASSQDRVNYGYT
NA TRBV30 AWTRGSGANVLT
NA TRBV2 ASSRTGQGEQY
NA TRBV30 AWSPTAGLRADTQY
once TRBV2 ASSVFQGNYGYT
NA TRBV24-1 ATSDLTPGGETQY
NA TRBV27 ASSLSGLSSYEQY
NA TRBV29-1 SVRTSGRDEQY
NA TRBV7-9 ASSLVPTDPYEQY
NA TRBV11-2 ASSFNTGSEQF
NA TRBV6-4 ASSDSASGSQPDTQY
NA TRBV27 ASSSRQGRGTEAF